Presented here are 10 T cell receptor beta chains from one specimen sequenced in a study of T cells after yellow fever vaccination. TCRdb used MiXCR to reprocess the 5' RACE reads, holding one entry per CDR3 protein. The sample yields some 670,000 distinct CDR3 sequences, 12% seen once. The sample consisted of PBMCs, taken on the day of the yellow fever booster vaccination. These receptors originate from a man aged 30-40 years who received the YFV17D yellow fever vaccine.

V is TRBV4-2 and J is TRBJ1-1; D uncertain. The CDR3 totals 12 residues. V lost 1 base and J lost 3, with 3 bases in between. Germline V lookup: CDR1 LGHNA, CDR2 YNFKEQ. This chain's CDR3 is CASSQGYTEAFF. In DNA, the CDR3 is TGTGCCAGCAGCCAAGGGTACACTGAAGCTTTCTTT.

This clonotype showed up just a few times. This chain connects TRBV29-1 to TRBJ2-7, with TRBD1 matching over 7 bases. Germline V gene sequence: CDR1 SQVTM, CDR2 ANQGSEA. V dropped 7 bases and J dropped 2; count of bases not matched to a gene: 5. This CDR3 region has 12 residues. The CDR3 loop reads CSASGGAYEQYF. CDR3 sequence (DNA): TGCAGCGCTTCAGGGGGAGCCTACGAGCAGTACTTC.

The V call is TRBV5-6, the J call TRBJ2-1, with 8 bases that match TRBD2. CDR1 is SGHDT and CDR2 is YYEEEE in the germline V gene. CDR3 length: 17 residues. The V and J ends lost 0 bases and 6 bases, in that order; junction bases with no gene match: 11. CDR3 sequence: CASSLATLAGRSNEQFF. CDR3 coding DNA: TGTGCCAGCAGCTTGGCGACCTTAGCGGGACGCTCCAATGAGCAGTTCTTC.

This clonotype has ten or more counts. V gene TRBV4-2 combines with J gene TRBJ2-7; D gene unclear. Germline CDR1 and CDR2: LGHNA and YNFKEQ. V was cut by 0 bases and J by 0 bases, with 15 bases left in between. The CDR3 spans 17 residues. For the CDR3, the DNA is TGTGCCAGCAGCCAAGATACCCCCCGCTCCTTCTCCTACGAGCAGTACTTC. It translates to CASSQDTPRSFSYEQYF.

This clonotype showed up just a few times. This chain connects TRBV29-1 to TRBJ2-7, with D perhaps TRBD1 (6 bases). The germline CDR1 and CDR2 sequences are SQVTM and ANQGSEA. The CDR3 runs 14 residues. Trimming removed 0 bases from V and 2 bases from J, with 11 bases in between. The CDR3 DNA reads TGCAGCGTTGAAGACCAGGGGCCAACCTACGAGCAGTACTTC. Amino acids: CSVEDQGPTYEQYF.

Only a few counts were recorded for this clonotype. The chain has TRBV29-1 and TRBJ2-1; TRBD1 might be the D (5 bases). The CDR3 runs 14 residues. Trimming removed 1 base at V and 3 bases at J, with 10 bases between. Germline V CDR1 and CDR2: SQVTM, ANQGSEA. The CDR3 region has the DNA TGCAGCGTTGAAGGCAGGGTTTACTACAATGAGCAGTTCTTC. This translates into CSVEGRVYYNEQFF.

The sample holds a few counts of this clonotype. Here the CDR3 reads CASSKTGGDYEQYF. The CDR3 region has the DNA TGTGCCAGCAGCAAAACAGGGGGAGACTACGAGCAGTACTTC. The V gene is TRBV7-2, the J gene TRBJ2-7; 8 bases match TRBD1. This CDR3 region has 14 residues. Germline CDR1 SGHTA, CDR2 FQGNSA. With V trimmed by 5 bases and J by 3 bases, 6 bases remained unmatched.

This clonotype showed up many times. A read error may account for a junction end that differs from germline. The chain recombines TRBV5-1 with TRBJ2-2; 8 bases map to TRBD1. The CDR3 is 15 amino acids. Germline V gene sequence: CDR1 SGHRS, CDR2 YFSETQ. The CDR3 reads CASSFDRGNTGELFF. CDR3 DNA sequence: TGTGCCAGCAGCTTCGACAGGGGGAACACCGGGGAGCTGTTTTTT.

The chain has TRBV10-3 and TRBJ2-1, with D perhaps matching TRBD1 (5 bases). V was pared by 11 bases and J by 4 bases, with 12 bases between. Germline V gene sequence: CDR1 ENHRY, CDR2 SYGVKD. This CDR3 has 12 residues. The CDR3 coding sequence is TGTGCCGGGAACAGGCTTTACAATGAGCAGTTCTTC. This gives the protein CAGNRLYNEQFF.

The J gene is TRBJ1-6, the V gene TRBV7-6; no clear D. From germline, CDR1 is SGHVS and CDR2 FNYEAQ. This CDR3 is 14 amino acids long. V gave up 5 bases and J gave up 2 bases, with 7 bases separating them. The CDR3 DNA reads TGTGCCAGCAGCGCCACTACCTATAATTCACCCCTCCACTTT. Translating gives CASSATTYNSPLHF.